A selection of T cell receptor beta chains follows, all from one sample in a study of blood T cells in healthy people across ages. TCRdb itself ran the 5' RACE reads through MiXCR, one entry per CDR3 protein. The data contain 650,000 to 950,000 distinct CDR3 sequences, 44% of them singletons. Specimen: blood. The receptors were gathered from a man in his sixties in good health. CDR3s include the opening cysteine and the closing phenylalanine or tryptophan. A D gene is named only where the DNA matches it firmly. Rows may omit the clone size; those that give it use once, few, many or a size class.

abundance	d_gene	v_gene	j_gene	CDR3aa	CDR3nt
-	-	TRBV9	TRBJ1-2	CASSPLTIRELILRSYGYTF	TGTGCCAGCAGCCCTCTGACGATCCGCGAACTCATTCTAAGATCCTATGGCTACACCTTC
few	-	TRBV6-5	TRBJ2-5	CASSYTGGQRAETQYF	TGTGCCAGCAGTTACACCGGAGGACAGCGGGCAGAGACCCAGTACTTC
few	-	TRBV14	TRBJ1-1	CASSPRGGVNTEAFF	TGTGCCAGCAGCCCTAGAGGTGGGGTGAACACTGAAGCTTTCTTT
-	TRBD2	TRBV6-2/TRBV6-3	TRBJ2-7	CASSKGLAGVITYEQYF	TGTGCCAGCAGTAAAGGACTAGCGGGGGTTATAACCTACGAGCAGTACTTC
-	-	TRBV10-3	TRBJ2-1	CAISGGQGHEQFF	TGTGCCATCAGTGGGGGGCAGGGGCATGAGCAGTTCTTC
few	TRBD2	TRBV27	TRBJ2-1	CASSEAGGYNEQFF	TGTGCCAGCAGTGAAGCGGGGGGGTACAATGAGCAGTTCTTC
-	TRBD1	TRBV12-3/TRBV12-4	TRBJ2-5	CASSKDRDNEQYF	TGTGCCAGCAGCAAGGACAGGGACAATGAGCAGTACTTC
-	-	TRBV6-5	TRBJ2-1	CASSRPEFYNEQFF	TGTGCCAGCAGTCGTCCAGAGTTCTACAATGAGCAGTTCTTC
-	TRBD1	TRBV6-6	TRBJ2-2	CASSNLGQGITGELFF	TGTGCCAGCAGTAACTTGGGACAGGGAATCACCGGGGAGCTGTTTTTT
once	-	TRBV2	TRBJ2-3	CASDPDWDTQYF	TGTGCCAGTGACCCGGACTGGGATACGCAGTATTTT
-	-	TRBV12-3/TRBV12-4	TRBJ1-5	CASSVGGTGQPQHF	TGTGCCAGCAGTGTAGGGGGAACTGGGCAGCCCCAGCATTTT
once	-	TRBV7-2	TRBJ1-5	CASSPRSGNQPQHF	TGTGCCAGCAGCCCGAGGTCCGGGAATCAGCCCCAGCATTTT
-	TRBD2	TRBV12-3/TRBV12-4	TRBJ2-3	CASSFPSGMTDTQYF	TGTGCCAGCAGTTTTCCCAGCGGGATGACAGATACGCAGTATTTT
-	TRBD1	TRBV15	TRBJ2-5	CATSRGQGNSETQYF	TGTGCCACCAGCCGTGGACAGGGCAACTCGGAGACCCAGTACTTC
-	-	TRBV18	TRBJ2-7	CASSPLVQGREQYF	TGTGCCAGCTCACCACTTGTTCAGGGGCGCGAGCAGTACTTC
few	-	TRBV14	TRBJ2-5	CASSLSGLYQETQYF	TGTGCCAGCAGCCTGAGCGGTTTGTACCAAGAGACCCAGTACTTC
-	-	TRBV9	TRBJ1-4	CASSVGSQEKLFF	TGTGCCAGCAGCGTAGGCTCCCAGGAAAAACTGTTTTTT